This T cell receptor beta chain was obtained from a study of cytomegalovirus exposure and HLA in healthy donors. The CDR3 is 16 residues long. CDR1 and CDR2 from the germline V gene are MNHNS and SASEGT. The V end lost 4 bases, the J end lost 3 bases, and 18 bases lay between the germline ends. Use of 60 Vbeta and 13 Jbeta primers characterized the PCR. Per the original methods: Among the unique TCR beta chains that a later analysis counted, 70 million to 85 million in all, roughly 10 million were shared. The repertoire was sequenced with immunoSEQ multiplex PCR; TCRdb's copy has only in-frame clones and lacks some. V, J and clone size are taken as reported in that table, and D and trimming were inferred from the DNA itself. This table holds tens of thousands of clones, more than 60% found once. Though nominally healthy at sampling, donors likely had unrecorded immune exposures.

The chain recombines TRBV6-1 with TRBJ1-2; maybe TRBD1 (6 bases). Sequenced: PBMCs. The TCR was taken from a man in his forties or fifties in good health and CMV-seronegative. Here the CDR3 reads CASSGHRATGDYGYTF. In nucleotides, the CDR3 is TGTGCCAGCAGTGGCCACAGGGCTACCGGCGACTATGGCTACACCTTC.